This T cell receptor (beta chain) derives from a study of a mutant IDH1 vaccine in newly diagnosed glioma. Study at large: Following radiotherapy alone, or alongside temozolomide cycles, vaccination was started after an interval of 4-6 weeks. Of treated patients, around 60% were men and about 40% women, averaging 40.4 years.

Generated by immunoSEQ multiplex PCR, the TCRdb table keeps only in-frame clones and is missing some. The table shows approximately 82,000 clones, with 70% to 90% occurring only once. This clone was recorded once. Its antigen is unknown. Time point meaning: week 23, last vaccination. Vaccinated patients received 300 ug of mutant IDH1 20-mer peptide per dose, with topical imiquimod. The germline V gene has CDR1 SGHRS and CDR2 YFSETQ. The CDR3 contains 18 residues. Trimming at V came to 4 bases and at J to 0 bases, leaving 5 bases not matched to a gene. The origin of this receptor is a man aged 25-45 years with glioma. Some clones in this sample may be carry-over from other donors' samples. The J gene is TRBJ2-1, the V gene TRBV5-1, with 15 bases that match TRBD2. Sample: PBMCs, taken from a glioma patient whose treatment included an IDH1 peptide vaccine. The CDR3: CASSLRTSGRDSYNEQFF. CDR3 DNA: TGCGCCAGCAGCCTTAGGACTAGCGGGAGGGACTCCTACAATGAGCAGTTCTTC.